This T cell receptor (beta chain) was sequenced during a study of regulatory T cells in long-lasting Graves disease (dated by TCRdb to the early 2020s). Background for the entire study: Antithyroid drugs had been taken for less than 3 months by newly diagnosed Graves' disease patients. Persistent Graves' disease patients were compared with newly diagnosed Graves' disease patients by peripheral blood TCR sequencing and RNA sequencing. The study took place in China and was registered as a clinical trial. A total of 35 or so samples were covered by TCR sequencing, comprising roughly 13 persistent and around 20 newly diagnosed Graves' disease patients.

Library method: multiplex PCR. Instrument used: Illumina HiSeq 4000. iRepertoire HTBI primers and Arm-PCR amplification of CDR3 regions were used to construct TCR beta libraries. Before sequencing, the PCR products went through gel purification. The original methods were these. Gene usage analysis of CDR3 amino acid clonotypes relied on the roughly 60 TRBV and about 15 TRBJ segments identified across samples. COPE and FqMerger were used to merge filtered high-quality paired reads into contigs. BLAST was used to align contigs to the IMGT TRBV, TRBD and TRBJ reference genes, and CDR3 was defined following IMGT. Highly expanded clones were defined as clonotypes with a frequency above 0.1%. Shannon entropy was used to measure repertoire diversity, and the Gini coefficient was used to measure V-J evenness. Clonotypes shared by more than one individual were considered public. TCRdb's own reprocessing of the public reads used fastp at Q25 and MiXCR and kept productive beta chains. Each CDR3 protein appears once, grouped with its most common genes and DNA. These V and J calls derive from TCRdb rather than the authors' analysis. This sample lists a few hundred thousand distinct CDR3 sequences; approximately 14% were detected once. The ten largest clones capture roughly a sixth of the sample.

Study-level results and caveats: A larger number of public clonotypes was shared among persistent patients (under 3,000) than among newly diagnosed patients (roughly 930). The study examined only peripheral blood because the primary lesion, thyroid tissue, could not be accessed. The authors noted that the small sample size was a limitation that may lower accuracy. Persistent Graves' disease patients showed lower TCR Shannon entropy and fewer highly expanded clones than newly diagnosed patients, suggesting clonal expansion. Preferential use of TRBV28, TRBJ1-2 and TRBJ2-5 was observed in persistent disease, whereas TRBV20-1 and TRBJ2-1 were favored in newly diagnosed disease. Only the TCR beta chain was sequenced and analyzed.

The time point label on this specimen signifies: newly diagnosed GD, antithyroid drugs for less than 3 months. For both TCR sequencing and RNA sequencing, RNA was extracted from PBMCs in TRIzol. The diagnosis of Graves' disease followed American Thyroid Association guidelines. The patients came from an endocrinology department in Xi'an, China. Each patient gave roughly 10 milliliters of peripheral blood, collected in an EDTA anticoagulant tube. Ficoll Paque Plus density gradient separation was used to isolate PBMCs, and no further T cell sorting was performed. An Agilent 2100 Bioanalyzer and agarose gel were used to check RNA quality, while a NanoDrop 2000 measured RNA concentration. In the case of this clonotype: Its antigen remains undetermined. Base qualities are not recorded, but no much larger clone differs from it by a single base.

Taken from cysteine to phenylalanine, the CDR3 has 14 residues. Left in the record is the CDR3 DNA by itself, 42 bases read in frame from the first base. Based on the germline V gene, the CDR1 and CDR2 sequences are MRHNA and SNTAGT. V lost 5 bases and J lost 0 bases; the stretch between them is 10 bases long. These data were also reused for a study on T cells in Graves' hyperthyroidism and ophthalmopathy. From the second report: A patient counted as having stable Graves' hyperthyroidism if no progression to ophthalmopathy occurred over 18 months of follow-up. Hyperthyroidism patients were newly diagnosed, had a disease duration of under 2 months, and were aged 18 to 65 years. Any patient with an uncontrolled infection, another autoimmune disease, pregnancy or lactation was excluded. Diagnoses relied on clinical symptoms, serum thyroxine and TRAb, thyroid ultrasound and orbital computed tomography. For the first round of RT-PCR on the TCR CDR3, the HTBI primer set was used together with the Qiagen OneStep RT-PCR kit. Most expanded thyroid clonotypes (frequency above 0.001) were also found in blood, which suggests that blood repertoires may mirror thyroid immune responses. In cross-validation, a model built on a 13 V-J signature told ophthalmopathy apart from stable hyperthyroidism with roughly 87% sensitivity and approximately 84% specificity, and in testing the same model reached 80%/75%. In validation, progression to ophthalmopathy was predicted by the model with 70% to 71% sensitivity and about 72% specificity, a median of 6.5 months before onset. To identify TCR V-J signatures that set the groups apart, the researchers used a discovery cohort of 100 patients, made up of roughly 45 with Graves' ophthalmopathy and some 56 with stable Graves' hyperthyroidism. Whether ophthalmopathy could be predicted prospectively was tested in an independent validation cohort made up of approximately 19 hyperthyroidism patients plus 17 patients who later progressed to ophthalmopathy. The approximately 95 discovery patients were divided at random into training and test sets in a 7:3 ratio. In six Graves' hyperthyroidism patients, the study also compared T-cell repertoires from thyroid tissue with T-cell repertoires from blood. Following sampling, methimazole starting at 30 mg daily was given to hyperthyroidism patients, and high-dose intravenous methylprednisolone was given to ophthalmopathy patients. The libraries were constructed in a second round of multiplex PCR and then size-selected and purified. Paired-end sequencing of the libraries was performed with 100 bp reads on an Illumina HiSeq2000. SOAPnuke was used to process the raw data, removing reads that contained adapters or uncalled bases, had a mean Phred below 15, or lacked an exact match to the constant primer or identifier. High-quality paired reads were merged using COPE v1.2.5, and each unique nucleotide sequence was defined as a clonotype. MiTCR v1.1 was used to align clonotypes to the IMGT TRBV, TRBD and TRBJ reference segments. Only V-J combinations with frequency above 0.0001, covering about 99% of repertoires, were analysed. The TCS score was defined as the ratio of F50 (clonal expansion) to E x V (chaos), calculated using BLOSUM62-based TCRdist between CDR3 peptides within each V-J. Welch's t-statistics and random forest reduced roughly 540 V-J features to roughly 13, which were used in a naive Bayes classifier (R e1071). No statistical method was used to set the sample size in advance, and investigators knew the group allocation. TCR Vbeta CDR3 sequencing of 130 to 150 peripheral blood samples (over 40 ophthalmopathy, 75 to 80 hyperthyroidism and some 17 progressor patients) is reported in the paper.

The sequencing used peripheral blood mononuclear cells (PBMCs), collected at new diagnosis, from a patient treated with antithyroid drugs. The V and J segments used are TRBV6-4 and TRBJ1-1; too little of a D gene remains to name it. This sequence originates from a woman in her forties or fifties with Graves disease. Donor details come from another sample of the same person, matched by shared clones. The CDR3 amino acid sequence is: CASSYPELNTEAFF. The base sequence is TGTGCCAGCAGTTATCCAGAGTTGAACACTGAAGCTTTCTTT.